Sequencing of this T cell receptor beta chain was carried out in a study of T cell changes during pregnancy in multiple sclerosis. The protocol was immunoSEQ multiplex PCR, while the TCRdb copy is restricted to in-frame clones and leaves out a portion. Here the sample spans around 61,000 clones, more than 80% being singletons. Germline CDR1 and CDR2: MNHNY and SVGAGI (reference sequence). This CDR3 contains 13 residues. Trimming took off 4 bases at V and 7 bases at J, with 11 bases between the two ends. This chain connects TRBV6-6 to TRBJ2-1; a possible D gene is TRBD1 (6 bases). The sample in question was peripheral blood, obtained in the first trimester of pregnancy. The sequence was collected from a female donor in good health, enrolled as a control in a pregnancy study. DNA of the CDR3: TGTGCCAGCAGTTGGGACACAGAAAATGAGCAGTTCTTC. Its protein is CASSWDTENEQFF.